This TCR beta chain originates from a study of Ad26.COV2.S vaccination and SARS-CoV-2 variants. CDR1 and CDR2 from the germline V gene are SGDLS and YYNGEE. The CDR3 sequence is 15 residues long. Deletions cut 3 bases from V and 7 bases from J, with 17 bases between. The treatment is: roughly 18 received Ad26.COV2.S at low or high dose, single or two shots; about 5 received placebo; per-sample allocation not given. Sample collection was performed on day 63 after the first vaccine or placebo injection. The data were produced by immunoSEQ multiplex PCR, yet TCRdb's version contains in-frame clones alone and is incomplete. Of a few hundred thousand clones in the sample, roughly 87% were seen once.

The chain couples TRBV9 to TRBJ1-5; D uncertain. Sequencing was performed on peripheral blood, taken in a trial of Ad26.COV2.S vaccine versus placebo. The origin of this receptor is a person aged 18-65 years who received the Ad26.COV2.S COVID-19 vaccine or a placebo. CDR3 loop: CASSAGFTGGQPQHF. For the CDR3, the DNA is TGTGCCAGCAGCGCCGGCTTCACTGGCGGGCAGCCCCAGCATTTT.